This TCR beta chain was captured by sequencing in a study of blood T cell repertoires in COVID-19. For the study at large: There were acute and convalescent COVID-19 samples, and they came from the United States, Italy and Spain. Sample material is recorded as cDNA or gDNA derived from T cells, B-cell-depleted T cells, or PBMCs.

In germline, CDR1 is ENHRY, CDR2 SYGVKD. This CDR3 contains 14 residues. J gave up 4 bases and V 5 bases, and 4 bases lay outside the gene matches. Source study methods: Reference gene primer amplification in the assay estimated nucleated cell counts. Some clones are missing from TCRdb's copy, which holds only in-frame ones; the method was immunoSEQ multiplex PCR. The D gene and trimming were derived from the DNA, and the V and J assignments and clone size from that table. The sample contains about 220,000 clones, roughly 81% of which appear only once. The chain recombines TRBV10-3 with TRBJ2-2, with TRBD1 matching 7 bases. This receptor was taken from a man in his forties or fifties who had recovered from COVID-19. Material: peripheral blood. The CDR3 protein is CAISSGTVTGELFF. The CDR3 coding sequence is TGTGCCATCAGTTCCGGGACAGTCACCGGGGAGCTGTTTTTT.